The 13 T cell receptor beta chains below were found in one sample sequenced in a study of T cells in Graves' hyperthyroidism and ophthalmopathy. The source material, RNA transcripts, was used to amplify TCR beta CDR3 regions. The TCR CDR3 first-round RT-PCR relied on the HTBI primer set. TCRdb ran MiXCR on the multiplex PCR reads and lists one entry per CDR3 protein. Among approximately 600,000 distinct CDR3 sequences listed, approximately 15% were seen once. Material: blood. These receptors were obtained from a young woman with Graves' ophthalmopathy.

This clonotype has at least ten counts. This sequence joins TRBV12-3 or TRBV12-4 and TRBJ2-7; no firm D call. The CDR3 is made up of 15 amino acids. The V gene lost 5 bases and the J gene lost 4 bases, with 18 bases spanning the gap. Here the CDR3 reads CASSPSASGSYEQYF. CDR3 DNA sequence: TGTGCCAGCAGTCCCTCGGCGTCAGGAAGTTACGAGCAGTACTTC.

Worth noting for this clonotype: A much larger clone sits a single nucleotide away, making a read error possible. The chain uses TRBV12-3 or TRBV12-4 and TRBJ2-3; no reliable D call. V shed 6 bases and J shed 3 bases, with 7 bases lying between them. The CDR3 consists of 12 residues. CDR3 sequence: CASRSVTDTQYF. As DNA, the CDR3 is TGTGCCAGCAGATCGGTAACAGATACGCAGTATTTT.

The gene calls are TRBV14 and TRBJ2-1; D uncertain. The germline CDR1 and CDR2 sequences are SGHDN and FVKESK. V shed 1 base and J shed 3 bases, with 7 bases lying between them. The CDR3 sequence is 14 residues long. The CDR3 reads CASSQGSNYNEQFF. CDR3 bases: TGTGCCAGCAGCCAAGGCTCTAACTACAATGAGCAGTTCTTC. The variable domain in full, with the rest retrieved from reference TRBV14 and TRBJ2-1, is EAGVTQFPSHSVIEKGQTVTLRCDPISGHDNLYWYRRVMGKEIKFLLHFVKESKQDESGMPNNRFLAERTGGTYSTLKVQPAELEDSGVYFCASSQGSNYNEQFFGPGTRLTVL.

The chain joins TRBV5-1 to TRBJ2-7; 10 bases map to TRBD2. The V and J ends lost 0 bases and 4 bases, in that order; junction bases with no gene match: 7. The CDR3 is 16 amino acids. CDR1 and CDR2 (germline): SGHRS, YFSETQ. CDR3 nucleotide sequence: TGCGCCAGCAGCTTGGCGCCTAGCGGGAGTTATTACGAGCAGTACTTC. It encodes CASSLAPSGSYYEQYF.

This clonotype has at least ten counts. The chain employs TRBV28 and TRBJ2-2; D possibly matches TRBD1 or TRBD2 (5 bases each). Germline values: CDR1 MDHEN, CDR2 SYDVKM. The CDR3 is made up of 15 amino acids. The ends were cut back, 5 bases at V and 4 bases at J, with 14 bases in the middle. The CDR3 is CASSPLIGGTGELFF. CDR3 in DNA: TGTGCCAGCAGTCCCCTGATTGGGGGCACCGGGGAGCTGTTTTTT. Variable domain in full (rest from reference TRBV28 and TRBJ2-2): DVKVTQSSRYLVKRTGEKVFLECVQDMDHENMFWYRQDPGLGLRLIYFSYDVKMKEKGDIPEGYSVSREKKERFSLILESASTNQTSMYLCASSPLIGGTGELFFGEGSRLTVL.

This clonotype showed up many times. The CDR3 loop is CASSPSKKVLSGNTIYF. CDR3 DNA sequence: TGTGCCAGCAGCCCTTCCAAAAAGGTTCTCTCTGGAAACACCATATATTTT. The J gene is TRBJ1-3, the V gene TRBV12-3 or TRBV12-4; no firm D call. V gave up 6 bases and J gave up 0 bases, with 18 bases separating them. This CDR3 is 17 amino acids long.

The rearrangement links TRBV13 to TRBJ2-2; 7 bases are shared with TRBD1. The CDR3 runs to 17 residues. Germline CDR1 and CDR2: PRHDT and FYEKMQ (reference sequence). V lost 0 bases to trimming and J lost 2 bases; unmatched junction nucleotides: 6. CDR3 sequence: CASSLGLRGRNTGELFF. For the CDR3, the DNA is TGTGCCAGCAGCTTAGGCCTGAGGGGGCGCAACACCGGGGAGCTGTTTTTT.

There are many counts of this clonotype. The chain combines TRBV20-1 with TRBJ2-7, with D unclear. The V and J ends lost 0 bases and 2 bases respectively, with 17 bases between them. From germline, CDR1 is DFQATT and CDR2 SNEGSKA (reference sequence). The CDR3 totals 16 residues. CDR3 sequence: CSARDRAGALAYEQYF. CDR3 coding DNA: TGCAGTGCTAGAGATCGGGCAGGAGCTTTAGCCTACGAGCAGTACTTC.

This chain joins TRBV12-3 or TRBV12-4 and TRBJ1-2, with 12 nucleotides matching TRBD1. The CDR3 runs to 15 residues. With 6 bases clipped from V and 4 bases from J, the junction kept 6 bases outside the gene matches. This chain's CDR3 is CASSRGTGGAYGYTF. For the CDR3, the DNA is TGTGCCAGCAGCCGAGGGACAGGGGGCGCCTATGGCTACACCTTC.

This rearrangement joins TRBV6-2 or TRBV6-3 to TRBJ1-1; 7 nucleotides line up with TRBD1. The CDR3 loop spans 15 amino acids. V lost 2 bases, J lost 2 bases, and 5 bases stayed unmatched. The germline CDR1 and CDR2 sequences are MNHEY and SVGEGT. The CDR3 region has the DNA TGTGCCAGCAGTTACGTTTGGGACAGTAACACTGAAGCTTTCTTT. It codes for CASSYVWDSNTEAFF.

In its sample, this clonotype was seen many times. V and J are TRBV7-6 and TRBJ1-2, with TRBD1 identical over 7 bases. The CDR3 runs 15 residues. With 0 bases clipped from V and 4 bases from J, the junction kept 5 bases outside the gene matches. The germline V gene has CDR1 SGHVS and CDR2 FNYEAQ. CDR3 sequence (DNA): TGTGCCAGCAGCTTAGCGGTACAGGGGAGCTATGGCTACACCTTC. As protein: CASSLAVQGSYGYTF.

This clonotype showed up many times. The rearrangement joins TRBV7-3 to TRBJ2-2; 12 bases are a match to TRBD2. The V gene's germline CDR1 is SGHTA and CDR2 FQGTGA. V gave up 5 bases and J gave up 5 bases; unmatched junction bases: 9. CDR3 length: 17 residues. This CDR3 reads CASSPPSGRAGTGELFF. The CDR3 DNA reads TGTGCCAGCAGCCCCCCTAGCGGGAGGGCCGGAACCGGGGAGCTGTTTTTT.

Details on this clonotype: This may be a read error: a much more frequent sequence differs by one nucleotide. The chain links TRBV2 to TRBJ2-6, with D tentatively TRBD1 (6 bases). Germline assignment: CDR1 SNHLY and CDR2 FYNNEI. The CDR3 runs 15 residues. The CDR3, as DNA: TGTGCCAGCAGGGACCGGACAGCTGGGGCCGACGTCCTGACTTTC. This translates into CASRDRTAGADVLTF.